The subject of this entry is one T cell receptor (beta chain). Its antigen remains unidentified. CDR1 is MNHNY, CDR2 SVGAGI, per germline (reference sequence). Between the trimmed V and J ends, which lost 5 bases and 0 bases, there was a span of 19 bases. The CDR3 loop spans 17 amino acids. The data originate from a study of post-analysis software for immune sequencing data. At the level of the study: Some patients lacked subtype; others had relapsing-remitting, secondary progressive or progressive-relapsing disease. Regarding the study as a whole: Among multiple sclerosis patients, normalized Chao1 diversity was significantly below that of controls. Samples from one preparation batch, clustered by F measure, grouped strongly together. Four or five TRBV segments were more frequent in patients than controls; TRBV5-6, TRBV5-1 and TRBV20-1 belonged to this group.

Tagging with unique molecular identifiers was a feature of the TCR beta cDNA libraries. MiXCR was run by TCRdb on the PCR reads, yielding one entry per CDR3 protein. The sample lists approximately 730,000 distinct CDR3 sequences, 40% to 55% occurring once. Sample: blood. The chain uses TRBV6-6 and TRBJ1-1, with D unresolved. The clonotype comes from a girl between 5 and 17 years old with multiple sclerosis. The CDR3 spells CASSPRRGTLVNTEAFF. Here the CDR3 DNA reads TGTGCCAGCAGTCCAAGACGGGGAACGCTAGTGAACACTGAAGCTTTCTTT.